Below, 6 T cell receptor beta chains from the same sample are listed, as sequenced in a study of T cell responses to AZD1222 COVID-19 vaccine. Libraries were prepared by immunoSEQ multiplex PCR; TCRdb keeps only in-frame clonotypes and omits some of them. The table has around 150,000 clones, 90% to 95% seen once. Source: peripheral blood, taken on day 0 of AZD1222 vaccination. These receptors were collected from an adult in good health.

The chain has TRBV7-9 and TRBJ1-5; D uncertain. This CDR3 comprises 13 residues. V was shortened by 5 bases and J by 4 bases, with 9 bases between the two germline ends. Germline V gives CDR1 SEHNR, CDR2 FQNEAQ (reference sequence). CDR3 DNA: TGTGCCAGCAGCCGTTACCATAATCAGCCCCAGCATTTT. Translating it yields CASSRYHNQPQHF.

The chain combines TRBV6-2 or TRBV6-3 with TRBJ2-7; D unclear. The CDR3 extends over 14 amino acids. Germline V lookup: CDR1 MNHEY, CDR2 SVGEGT. Trimming stripped 3 bases from V and 2 bases from J, with 11 bases between. The CDR3 sequence: CASSYNAFTYEQYV. The CDR3, as DNA: TGTGCCAGCAGTTATAATGCTTTCACCTACGAGCAGTACGTC.

Only one count was recorded for this clone. The V call is TRBV6-4, the J call TRBJ1-1, with D possibly matching TRBD1 (5 bases). Between the trimmed V and J ends, which lost 0 bases and 5 bases, there was a span of 13 bases. Per the germline V gene, CDR1 is MRHNA and CDR2 is SNTAGT. The CDR3 runs to 15 residues. CDR3 region: CASSDSNGGGTEAFF. Here the CDR3 DNA reads TGTGCCAGCAGTGACTCGAACGGGGGTGGGACTGAAGCTTTCTTT.

CDR3 residues: CASRRTTSTDTQYF. CDR3 coding DNA: TGCGCCTCCCGGAGGACAACTAGCACAGATACGCAGTATTTT. The gene calls are TRBV5-1 and TRBJ2-3; D is possibly TRBD1 or TRBD2 (5 bases each). The germline V gene encodes CDR1 SGHRS and CDR2 YFSETQ. The V end lost 10 bases, the J end lost 0 bases, and 15 bases lay between the germline ends. This CDR3 region has 14 residues.

The chain is built from TRBV4-1 and TRBJ2-2; 7 bases are a match to TRBD2. The CDR3 totals 15 residues. J gave up 5 bases and V 0 bases, and 3 bases lay outside the gene matches. CDR1 and CDR2 from the germline V gene are MGHRA and YSYEKL. The CDR3 DNA reads TGCGCCAGCAGCCAAGAGGGAGGGGCGACCGGGGAGCTGTTTTTT. As protein: CASSQEGGATGELFF.

V usage is TRBV2 and J usage is TRBJ1-3, with a weak D call TRBD1 (5 bases). Trimming took off 7 bases at V and 4 bases at J, with 11 bases between the two ends. The CDR3 totals 13 residues. Germline CDR1 and CDR2: SNHLY and FYNNEI. The DNA of the CDR3 is TGTGCCAGCATCGAGGGGTTCGGAAACACCATATATTTT. It specifies CASIEGFGNTIYF.